Presented here are 23 T cell receptor beta chains from one specimen sequenced in a study of T cells after yellow fever vaccination. Each CDR3 protein is one row after TCRdb ran MiXCR on the 5' RACE reads. The sample comprises about 220,000 distinct CDR3 sequences, approximately 3.3% of which are singletons, and 3.2% rests with the top ten. Sequenced here: CD4+ T cells sorted from PBMCs, sampled 10 days after the yellow fever booster vaccination. The source of these receptors is a man between 18 and 29 years old who received the YFV17D yellow fever vaccine.

This clonotype was counted ten times or more. The chain recombines TRBV5-5 with TRBJ2-7, with D perhaps matching TRBD1 or TRBD2 (6 bases each). The ends were cut back, 5 bases at V and 2 bases at J, with 14 bases in the middle. The germline V gene encodes CDR1 SGHKS and CDR2 YYEKEE (reference sequence). The length of the CDR3 is 14 residues. DNA of the CDR3: TGTGCCAGCAGTTCGATTGGGGGGCCCTACGAGCAGTACTTC. Translation gives CASSSIGGPYEQYF.

The V and J genes are TRBV18 and TRBJ1-4, with TRBD1 identical over 7 bases. Losses at the gene ends were 3 bases for V and 4 bases for J; bases not matched to a gene: 5. The CDR3 has 15 residues. Germline values: CDR1 KGHSH, CDR2 LQKENI. DNA for the CDR3: TGTGCCAGCTCACCTCCGGGACAGCTTAATGAAAAACTGTTTTTT. Translating gives CASSPPGQLNEKLFF.

This clonotype was recorded a few times. V usage is TRBV27 and J usage is TRBJ1-5; a possible D gene is TRBD1 (6 bases). With 3 bases removed from V and 5 bases from J, the gap between germline ends came to 11 bases. There are 14 residues in the CDR3. Germline CDR1 and CDR2: MNHEY and SMNVEV (reference sequence). The CDR3 DNA follows: TGTGCCAGCAGTTTTGCAGGGGCGGATCAGCCCCAGCATTTT. It is translated as CASSFAGADQPQHF.

The chain combines TRBV5-1 with TRBJ2-2; D is unresolved. The CDR3 sequence is 14 residues long. Deletions cut 4 bases from V and 7 bases from J, with 14 bases between. Germline values: CDR1 SGHRS, CDR2 YFSETQ. CDR3 coding DNA: TGCGCCAGCAGCATGGACCCTATGGGCGGGGAGCTGTTTTTT. This codes for CASSMDPMGGELFF.

This chain uses TRBV7-9 with TRBJ1-1; D unresolved. Per the germline V gene, CDR1 is SEHNR and CDR2 is FQNEAQ (reference sequence). V was shortened by 1 base and J by 0 bases, with 6 bases between the two germline ends. This CDR3 has 14 amino acids. The CDR3 region is CASSLGHMNTEAFF. The CDR3 DNA reads TGTGCCAGCAGCTTAGGGCATATGAACACTGAAGCTTTCTTT.

This clonotype was counted ten times or more. V and J are TRBV15 and TRBJ2-5; D not resolved. The CDR3 totals 12 residues. V lost 0 bases and J lost 14, with 13 bases in between. CDR1 LNHNV and CDR2 YYDKDF come from the germline V gene (reference sequence). CDR3: CATSRDGPGVYF. In DNA form, the CDR3 reads TGTGCCACCAGCAGAGATGGGCCTGGTGTATACTTC.

At least ten counts were recorded for this clonotype. V is TRBV10-2 and J is TRBJ2-1, with 10 bases lining up with TRBD1. Germline-derived CDR1 and CDR2 are WSHSY and SAAADI. The trim removed 6 bases at V and 1 base at J, leaving 0 bases unmatched. This CDR3 is 14 amino acids long. The DNA for the CDR3 is TGCGCCAGCAGGGACAGGGGGTCCTACAATGAGCAGTTCTTC. Translation gives CASRDRGSYNEQFF.

This clonotype was found many times. The chain combines TRBV10-3 with TRBJ1-2; D uncertain. CDR3 length equals 13 residues. Germline values: CDR1 ENHRY, CDR2 SYGVKD. Trimming stripped 11 bases from V and 4 bases from J, with 17 bases between. The CDR3 DNA follows: TGTGCCTCGAGGCAGACCGACTTCTATGGCTACACCTTC. Translation gives CASRQTDFYGYTF.

This clonotype was found a few times. The chain links TRBV20-1 to TRBJ2-5, with a possible D match to TRBD1 (5 bases). V lost 2 bases and J lost 2, with 9 bases in between. Germline CDR1 is DFQATT and CDR2 is SNEGSKA (reference sequence). The CDR3 covers 13 residues. CDR3 in DNA: TGCAGTGCTAGATACCAGGGACAAGAGACCCAGTACTTC. Translation: CSARYQGQETQYF.

The chain uses TRBV5-1 and TRBJ2-2; D is possibly TRBD1 or TRBD2 (5 bases each). This CDR3 is built from 16 residues. Trimming pared 4 bases from V and 7 bases from J, leaving 20 bases between. CDR1 is SGHRS, CDR2 YFSETQ, per germline. CDR3 in DNA: TGCGCCAGCAGCCCCGACGGGACGAGAAGAGGCGGGGAGCTGTTTTTT. Protein product: CASSPDGTRRGGELFF.

This clonotype was seen more than once but under ten times. V gene TRBV7-6 combines with J gene TRBJ2-7, with D possibly matching TRBD1 (6 bases). The germline V gene encodes CDR1 SGHVS and CDR2 FNYEAQ. V gave up 1 base and J gave up 6 bases, with 10 bases separating them. This CDR3 comprises 13 residues. The DNA of the CDR3 is TGTGCCAGCAGCTTAGTGGGGGCACGCGAGCAGTACTTC. This gives the protein CASSLVGAREQYF.

This clonotype has a count of ten or more. J is TRBJ1-5 and V is TRBV6-1, with 7 bases lining up with TRBD1. There are 14 residues in the CDR3. Germline V gives CDR1 MNHNS, CDR2 SASEGT. Trimming at V came to 6 bases and at J to 5 bases, leaving 7 bases not matched to a gene. For the CDR3, the DNA is TGTGCCAGCAGCATGACAGGGCCGGATCAGCCCCAGCATTTT. Amino acids: CASSMTGPDQPQHF.

This clonotype was counted ten times or more. The chain uses TRBV7-9 and TRBJ1-1; 7 positions match TRBD1. This CDR3 comprises 13 residues. V was clipped by 7 bases and J by 1 base; unmatched bases: 3. Germline CDR1 is SEHNR and CDR2 is FQNEAQ (reference sequence). The CDR3 spells CASNRGSNTEAFF. CDR3 nucleotides: TGTGCCAGCAACAGGGGATCGAACACTGAAGCTTTCTTT.

This sequence joins TRBV7-2 and TRBJ1-2, with D perhaps matching TRBD1 (5 bases). Germline CDR1 reads SGHTA; CDR2 reads FQGNSA. The CDR3 is 17 amino acids. With 5 bases removed from V and 4 bases from J, the gap between germline ends came to 23 bases. The CDR3 DNA is TGTGCCAGCAGCCCGCCTCTCTCGGCGGGGGTAACCTATGGCTACACCTTC. Translating gives CASSPPLSAGVTYGYTF.

This clonotype has a count of ten or more. The V call is TRBV29-1, the J call TRBJ1-2; D possibly corresponds to TRBD1 (6 bases). V dropped 6 bases and J dropped 6 bases, with 17 bases sitting between them. The germline gives CDR1 SQVTM, CDR2 ANQGSEA. The CDR3 is made up of 13 amino acids. CDR3 residues: CSVGDIGGNGYTF. DNA of the CDR3: TGCAGCGTGGGGGACATCGGGGGAAATGGCTACACCTTC.

In its sample, this clonotype was seen a few times. The J gene is TRBJ2-7, the V gene TRBV5-1; 7 bases line up with TRBD1. The CDR3 totals 15 residues. Germline CDR1 reads SGHRS; CDR2 reads YFSETQ. After removal of 1 base from V and 0 bases from J, the junction contained 4 bases not matched to a gene. CDR3 sequence (DNA): TGCGCCAGCAGCTTGCAGGGGGACAACTCCTACGAGCAGTACGTC. Its protein is CASSLQGDNSYEQYV.

This clonotype has ten or more counts. J is TRBJ2-1 and V is TRBV6-2 or TRBV6-3; TRBD1 matches 11 bases. The V gene end was trimmed by 6 bases and the J gene end by 8 bases; junction bases not matched to a gene: 12. The CDR3 runs 16 residues. The V gene's germline CDR1 is MNHEY and CDR2 SVGEGT. CDR3 bases: TGTGCCAGCAGCGCCACCGGGACAGGGGGTGGGTATGAGCAGTTCTTC. This sequence encodes CASSATGTGGGYEQFF.

The rearrangement links TRBV25-1 to TRBJ1-1; no clear D gene. The germline V gene encodes CDR1 MGHDK and CDR2 SYGVNS. Trimming removed 2 bases at V and 3 bases at J, with 13 bases between. CDR3 length: 15 amino acids. CDR3 protein: CASSEVNRRDTEAFF. In DNA form, the CDR3 reads TGTGCCAGCAGTGAAGTGAACCGCCGTGACACTGAAGCTTTCTTT.

This chain uses TRBV6-6 with TRBJ1-1; D is unresolved. The CDR3 runs 14 residues. V lost 6 bases and J lost 5, with 16 bases in between. The germline V gene has CDR1 MNHNY and CDR2 SVGAGI (reference sequence). The CDR3 DNA reads as TGTGCCAGCAGCCGAGACCCGGGAATAACTGAAGCTTTCTTT. Amino acid sequence: CASSRDPGITEAFF.

Points on this clonotype: At one end the junction does not follow the germline gene, possibly because of a read error. The rearrangement links TRBV7-8 to TRBJ1-4; D gene unclear. Germline V gene lookup returns CDR1 SGHVS and CDR2 FQNEAQ. The CDR3 runs 14 residues. CDR3 DNA: TGTGCCAGCAGATCACCGGGTCCCAATGAAAAACTGATTTTT. It yields the protein CASRSPGPNEKLIF.

This clonotype was recorded at least ten times. The gene calls are TRBV7-3 and TRBJ1-1; weak D call: TRBD1 (6 bases). Germline CDR1 and CDR2: SGHTA and FQGTGA. V lost 8 bases to trimming and J lost 1 base, with 11 bases between them. This CDR3 is built from 13 residues. The CDR3 region has the DNA TGTGCCAGCGGGGACACAGCGAACACTGAAGCTTTCTTT. It codes for CASGDTANTEAFF.

This clonotype appeared many times. The chain combines TRBV3-1 with TRBJ2-3; D might be TRBD1 (7 bases). The length of the CDR3 is 15 residues. Germline assignment: CDR1 LGHDT and CDR2 YNNKEL (reference sequence). V lost 4 bases to trimming and J lost 4 bases, with 15 bases between them. The DNA of the CDR3 is TGTGCCAGCAGCCTAGCAGGGGGGATGGCAGATACGCAGTATTTT. Encoded protein: CASSLAGGMADTQYF.

This clonotype has a count of ten or more. This chain joins TRBV5-1 and TRBJ2-2; TRBD1 might be the D (6 bases). Trimming pared 0 bases from V and 4 bases from J, leaving 13 bases between. Germline V gene data show CDR1 as SGHRS and CDR2 as YFSETQ. The CDR3 consists of 16 residues. The CDR3 loop reads CASSLALGTITGELFF. The CDR3 DNA reads TGCGCCAGCAGCTTGGCCTTAGGGACAATCACCGGGGAGCTGTTTTTT. The full variable domain, its missing parts supplied by reference TRBV5-1 and TRBJ2-2, is KAGVTQTPRYLIKTRGQQVTLSCSPISGHRSVSWYQQTPGQGLQFLFEYFSETQRNKGNFPGRFSGRQFSNSRSEMNVSTLELGDSALYLCASSLALGTITGELFFGEGSRLTVL.